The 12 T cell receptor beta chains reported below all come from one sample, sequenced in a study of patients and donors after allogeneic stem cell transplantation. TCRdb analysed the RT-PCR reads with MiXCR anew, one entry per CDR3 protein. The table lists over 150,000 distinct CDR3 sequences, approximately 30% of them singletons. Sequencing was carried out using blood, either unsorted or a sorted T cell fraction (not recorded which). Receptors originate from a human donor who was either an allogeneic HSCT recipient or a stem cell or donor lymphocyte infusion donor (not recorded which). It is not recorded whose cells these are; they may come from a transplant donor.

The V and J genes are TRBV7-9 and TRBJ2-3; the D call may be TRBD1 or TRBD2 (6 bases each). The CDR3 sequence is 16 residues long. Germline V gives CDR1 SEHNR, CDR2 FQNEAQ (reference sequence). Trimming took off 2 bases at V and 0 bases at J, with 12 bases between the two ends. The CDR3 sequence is CASSLTGGLSTDTQYF. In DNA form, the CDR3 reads TGTGCCAGCAGCTTAACTGGGGGGCTTAGCACAGATACGCAGTATTTT.

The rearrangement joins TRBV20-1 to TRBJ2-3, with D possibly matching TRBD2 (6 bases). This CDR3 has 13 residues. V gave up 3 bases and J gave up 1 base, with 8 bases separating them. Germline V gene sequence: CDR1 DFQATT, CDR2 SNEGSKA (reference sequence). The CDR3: CSARPGGTDTQYF. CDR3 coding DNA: TGCAGTGCTAGGCCGGGGGGCACAGATACGCAGTATTTT.

CDR3 in amino acids: CASSLAGTGGMYGYTF. CDR3 nucleotides: TGTGCCAGCAGCTTAGCGGGGACAGGGGGCATGTATGGCTACACCTTC. This chain joins TRBV7-8 and TRBJ1-2; 12 bases line up with TRBD1. Losses at the gene ends were 0 bases for V and 5 bases for J; bases not matched to a gene: 4. Germline V gene sequence: CDR1 SGHVS, CDR2 FQNEAQ. The CDR3 has 16 amino acids.

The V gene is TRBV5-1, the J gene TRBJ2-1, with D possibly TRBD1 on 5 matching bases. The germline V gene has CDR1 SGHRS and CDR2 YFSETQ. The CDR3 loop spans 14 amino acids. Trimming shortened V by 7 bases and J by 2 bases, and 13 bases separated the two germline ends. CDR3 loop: CASHDSTTYNEQFF. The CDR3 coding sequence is TGCGCCAGCCACGACAGTACCACCTACAATGAGCAGTTCTTC.

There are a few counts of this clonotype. The CDR3 coding sequence is TGCAGCGTCGGGACTAGACTAAACACCGGGGAGCTGTTTTTT. This gives the protein CSVGTRLNTGELFF. This chain links TRBV29-1 with TRBJ2-2; 8 bases are shared with TRBD2. Germline CDR1 reads SQVTM; CDR2 reads ANQGSEA. V lost 6 bases and J lost 2; bases outside the gene matches: 5. The CDR3 is 14 residues long.

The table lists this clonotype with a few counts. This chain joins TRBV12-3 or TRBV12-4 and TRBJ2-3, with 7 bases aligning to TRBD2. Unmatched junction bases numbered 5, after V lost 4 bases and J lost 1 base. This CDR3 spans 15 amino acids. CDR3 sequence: CASSSPTSGTDTQYF. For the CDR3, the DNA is TGTGCCAGCAGTTCACCAACTAGCGGCACAGATACGCAGTATTTT.

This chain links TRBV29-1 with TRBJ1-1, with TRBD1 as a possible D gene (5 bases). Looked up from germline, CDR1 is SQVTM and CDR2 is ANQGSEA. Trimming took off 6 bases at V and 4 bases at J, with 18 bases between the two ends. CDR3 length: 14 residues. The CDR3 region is CSVAQGLLLTEAFF. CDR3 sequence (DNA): TGCAGCGTCGCCCAGGGACTTCTCCTCACTGAAGCTTTCTTT.

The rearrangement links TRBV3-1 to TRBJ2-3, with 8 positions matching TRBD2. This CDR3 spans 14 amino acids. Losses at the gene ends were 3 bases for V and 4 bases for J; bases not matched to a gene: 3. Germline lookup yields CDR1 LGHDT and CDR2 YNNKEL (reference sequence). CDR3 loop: CASSHGRAADTQYF. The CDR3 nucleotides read TGTGCCAGCAGCCACGGGAGGGCCGCAGATACGCAGTATTTT.

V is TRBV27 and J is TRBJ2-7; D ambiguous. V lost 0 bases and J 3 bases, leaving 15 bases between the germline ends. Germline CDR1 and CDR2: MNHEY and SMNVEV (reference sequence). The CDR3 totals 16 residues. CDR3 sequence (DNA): TGTGCCAGCAGTTTATCAGGCTGGGCGCGAGACTACGAGCAGTACTTC. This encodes CASSLSGWARDYEQYF.

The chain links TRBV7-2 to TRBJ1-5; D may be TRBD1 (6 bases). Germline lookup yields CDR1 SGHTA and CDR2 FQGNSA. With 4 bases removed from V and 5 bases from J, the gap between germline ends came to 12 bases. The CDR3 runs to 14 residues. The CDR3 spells CASSSGTHYQPQHF. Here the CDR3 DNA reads TGTGCCAGCAGCTCCGGGACACACTATCAGCCCCAGCATTTT.

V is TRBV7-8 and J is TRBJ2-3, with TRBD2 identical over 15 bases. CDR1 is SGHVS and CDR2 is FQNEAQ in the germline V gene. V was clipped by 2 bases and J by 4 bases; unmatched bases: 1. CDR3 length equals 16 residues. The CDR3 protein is CASSLRTSGRADTQYF. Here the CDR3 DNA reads TGTGCCAGCAGCTTACGGACTAGCGGGAGGGCAGATACGCAGTATTTT.

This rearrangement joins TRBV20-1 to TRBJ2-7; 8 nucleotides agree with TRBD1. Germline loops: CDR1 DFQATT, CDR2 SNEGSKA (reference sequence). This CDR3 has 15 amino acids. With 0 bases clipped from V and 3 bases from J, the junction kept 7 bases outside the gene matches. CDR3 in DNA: TGCAGTGCTAGAGATCAGGGACAGGTTATCTACGAGCAGTACTTC. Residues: CSARDQGQVIYEQYF.